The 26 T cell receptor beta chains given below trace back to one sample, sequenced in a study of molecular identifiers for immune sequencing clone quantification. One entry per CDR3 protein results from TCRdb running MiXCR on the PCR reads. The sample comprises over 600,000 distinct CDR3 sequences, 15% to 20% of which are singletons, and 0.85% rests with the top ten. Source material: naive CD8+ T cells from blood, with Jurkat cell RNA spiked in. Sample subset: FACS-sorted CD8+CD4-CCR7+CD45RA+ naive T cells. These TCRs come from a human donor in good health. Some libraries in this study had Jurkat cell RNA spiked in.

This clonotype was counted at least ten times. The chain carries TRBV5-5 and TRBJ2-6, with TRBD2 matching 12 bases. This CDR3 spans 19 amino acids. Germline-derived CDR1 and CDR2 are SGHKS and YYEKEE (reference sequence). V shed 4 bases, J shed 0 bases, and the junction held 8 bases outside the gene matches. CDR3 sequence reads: CASSPRLAGAISGANVLTF. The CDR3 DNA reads TGTGCCAGCAGCCCCAGACTAGCGGGGGCGATCTCTGGGGCCAACGTCCTGACTTTC.

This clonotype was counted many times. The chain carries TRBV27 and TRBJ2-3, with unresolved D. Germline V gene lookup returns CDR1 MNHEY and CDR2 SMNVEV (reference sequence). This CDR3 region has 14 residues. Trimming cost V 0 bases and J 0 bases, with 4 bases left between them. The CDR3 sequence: CASSLSVSTDTQYF. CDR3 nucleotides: TGTGCCAGCAGTTTATCGGTGAGCACAGATACGCAGTATTTT.

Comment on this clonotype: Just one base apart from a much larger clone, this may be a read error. CDR3: CASSLVFQATHNEQFF. As DNA, the CDR3 is TGTGCCAGCAGCTTAGTTTTTCAGGCTACCCACAATGAGCAGTTCTTC. V and J are TRBV7-2 and TRBJ2-1; D uncertain. The CDR3 totals 16 residues. The germline CDR1 and CDR2 sequences are SGHTA and FQGNSA. Deletions cut 1 base from V and 5 bases from J, with 15 bases between.

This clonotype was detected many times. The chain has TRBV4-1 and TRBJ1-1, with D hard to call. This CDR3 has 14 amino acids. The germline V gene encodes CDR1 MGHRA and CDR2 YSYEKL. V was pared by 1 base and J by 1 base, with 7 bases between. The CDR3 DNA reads TGCGCCAGCAGCCAAGTCCGCACGAACACTGAAGCTTTCTTT. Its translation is CASSQVRTNTEAFF.

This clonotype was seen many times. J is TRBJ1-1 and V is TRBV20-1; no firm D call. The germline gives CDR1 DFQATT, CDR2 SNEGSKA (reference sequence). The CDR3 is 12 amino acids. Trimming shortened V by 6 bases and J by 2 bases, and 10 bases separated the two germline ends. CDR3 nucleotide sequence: TGCAGTGCCCCGAGACCCAACACTGAAGCTTTCTTT. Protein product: CSAPRPNTEAFF.

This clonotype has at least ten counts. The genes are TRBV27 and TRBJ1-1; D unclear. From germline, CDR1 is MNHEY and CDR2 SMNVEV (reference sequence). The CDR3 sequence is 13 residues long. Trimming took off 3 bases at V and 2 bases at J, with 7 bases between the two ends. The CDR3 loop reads CASSFSVNTEAFF. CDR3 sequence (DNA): TGTGCCAGCAGTTTTTCGGTTAACACTGAAGCTTTCTTT.

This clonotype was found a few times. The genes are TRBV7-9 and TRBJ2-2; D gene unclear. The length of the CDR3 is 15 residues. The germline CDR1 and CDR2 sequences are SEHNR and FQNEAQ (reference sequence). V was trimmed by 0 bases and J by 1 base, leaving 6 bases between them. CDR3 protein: CASSLAAENTGELFF. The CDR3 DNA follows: TGTGCCAGCAGCTTAGCGGCGGAGAACACCGGGGAGCTGTTTTTT.

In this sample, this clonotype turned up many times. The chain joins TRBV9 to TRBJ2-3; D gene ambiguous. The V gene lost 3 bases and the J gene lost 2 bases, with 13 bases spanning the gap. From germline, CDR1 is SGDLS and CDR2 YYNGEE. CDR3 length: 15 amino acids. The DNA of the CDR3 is TGTGCCAGCAGCGCCCTCAAAGCTTCCACAGATACGCAGTATTTT. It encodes CASSALKASTDTQYF.

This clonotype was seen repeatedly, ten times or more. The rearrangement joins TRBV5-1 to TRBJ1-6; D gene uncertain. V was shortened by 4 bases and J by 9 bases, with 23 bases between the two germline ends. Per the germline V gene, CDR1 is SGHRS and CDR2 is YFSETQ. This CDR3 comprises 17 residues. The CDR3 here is CASSHSDRLGPGSPLHF. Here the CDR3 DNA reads TGCGCCAGCAGCCACTCGGACCGGCTTGGGCCCGGTTCACCCCTCCACTTT.

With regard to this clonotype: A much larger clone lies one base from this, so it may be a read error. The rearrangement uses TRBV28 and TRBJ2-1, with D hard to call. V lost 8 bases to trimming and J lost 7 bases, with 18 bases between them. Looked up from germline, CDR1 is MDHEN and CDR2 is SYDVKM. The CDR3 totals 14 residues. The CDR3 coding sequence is TGTGCCAGCGGAGACGAAGGGTTTTGGAATGAGCAGTTCTTC. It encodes CASGDEGFWNEQFF.

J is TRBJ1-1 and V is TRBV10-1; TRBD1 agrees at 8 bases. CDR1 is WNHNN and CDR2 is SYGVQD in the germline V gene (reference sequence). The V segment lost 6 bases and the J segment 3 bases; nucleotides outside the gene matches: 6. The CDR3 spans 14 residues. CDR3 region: CASSSRGLDTEAFF. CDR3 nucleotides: TGCGCCAGCAGCAGCAGGGGGCTGGACACTGAAGCTTTCTTT.

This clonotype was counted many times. CDR3 coding DNA: TGCGCCAGCAGCCTAAGCGGGGGAATGAACACTGAAGCTTTCTTT. Amino acids: CASSLSGGMNTEAFF. This chain joins TRBV4-1 and TRBJ1-1, with a tentative D call TRBD1 (5 bases). Looked up from germline, CDR1 is MGHRA and CDR2 is YSYEKL. Trimming shortened V by 4 bases and J by 0 bases, and 12 bases separated the two germline ends. This CDR3 has 15 amino acids.

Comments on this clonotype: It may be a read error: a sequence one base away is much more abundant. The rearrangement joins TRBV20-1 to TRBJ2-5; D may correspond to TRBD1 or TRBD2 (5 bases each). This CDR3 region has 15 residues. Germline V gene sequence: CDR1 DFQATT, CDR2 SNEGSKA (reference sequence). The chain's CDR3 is CGARERVPGGETQYF. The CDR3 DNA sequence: TGCGGTGCCAGGGAGCGAGTCCCTGGAGGAGAGACCCAGTACTTC.

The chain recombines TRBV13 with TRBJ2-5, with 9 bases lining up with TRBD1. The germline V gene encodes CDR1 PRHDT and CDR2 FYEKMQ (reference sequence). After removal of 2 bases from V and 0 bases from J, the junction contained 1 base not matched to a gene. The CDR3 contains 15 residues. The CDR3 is CASSLRDRDQETQYF. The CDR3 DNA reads TGTGCCAGCAGCTTAAGGGACAGGGACCAAGAGACCCAGTACTTC.

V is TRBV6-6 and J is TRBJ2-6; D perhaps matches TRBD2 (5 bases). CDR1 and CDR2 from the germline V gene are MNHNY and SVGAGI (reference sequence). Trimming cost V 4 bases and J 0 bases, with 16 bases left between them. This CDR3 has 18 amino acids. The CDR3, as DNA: TGTGCCAGCAGTTCCGGGGTCGTACTCTTCTCTGGGGCCAACGTCCTGACTTTC. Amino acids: CASSSGVVLFSGANVLTF.

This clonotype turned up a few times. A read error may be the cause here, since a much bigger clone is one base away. As DNA, the CDR3 is TGCGGTGCTATCACCCCTATAGTCGTCGGAGAGACCCAGTACTTC. Protein product: CGAITPIVVGETQYF. This chain connects TRBV20-1 to TRBJ2-5; D remains unclear. The germline V gene has CDR1 DFQATT and CDR2 SNEGSKA (reference sequence). This CDR3 has 15 amino acids.

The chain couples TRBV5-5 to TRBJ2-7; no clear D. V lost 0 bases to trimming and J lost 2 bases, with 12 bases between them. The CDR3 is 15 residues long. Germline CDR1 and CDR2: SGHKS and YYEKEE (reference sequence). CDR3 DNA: TGTGCCAGCAGCTTGGATATTAGACTTACCTACGAGCAGTACTTC. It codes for CASSLDIRLTYEQYF.

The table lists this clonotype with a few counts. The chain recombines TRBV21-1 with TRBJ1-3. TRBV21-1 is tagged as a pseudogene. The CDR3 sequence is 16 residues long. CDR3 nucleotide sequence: TGTGCCAGCAGTACTCTCGAGAGAAACTCTGGAAACACCATATATTTT. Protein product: CASSTLERNSGNTIYF.

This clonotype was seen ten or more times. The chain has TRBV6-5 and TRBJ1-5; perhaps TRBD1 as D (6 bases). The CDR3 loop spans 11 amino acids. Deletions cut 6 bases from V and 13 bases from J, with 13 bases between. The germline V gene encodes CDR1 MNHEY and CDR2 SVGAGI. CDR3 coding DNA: TGTGCCAGCAGACAGGGACATTTTCAGCATTTT. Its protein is CASRQGHFQHF.

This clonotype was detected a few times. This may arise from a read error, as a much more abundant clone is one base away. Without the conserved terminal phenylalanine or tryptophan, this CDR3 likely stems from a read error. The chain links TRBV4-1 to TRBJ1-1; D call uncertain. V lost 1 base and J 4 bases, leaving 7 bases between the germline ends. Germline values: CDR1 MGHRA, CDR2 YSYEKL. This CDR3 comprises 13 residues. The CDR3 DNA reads TGCGCCAGCAGCCAAGCCGTCCTCACTGAAGCTTTCCTT. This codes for CASSQAVLTEAFL.

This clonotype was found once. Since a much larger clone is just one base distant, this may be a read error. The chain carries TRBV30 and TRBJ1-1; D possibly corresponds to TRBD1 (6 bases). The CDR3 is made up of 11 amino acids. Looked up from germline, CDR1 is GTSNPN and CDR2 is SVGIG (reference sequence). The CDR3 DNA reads TGTGCCTGGACTGGGGGCATTGAAGTTTTCTTT. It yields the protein CAWTGGIEVFF.

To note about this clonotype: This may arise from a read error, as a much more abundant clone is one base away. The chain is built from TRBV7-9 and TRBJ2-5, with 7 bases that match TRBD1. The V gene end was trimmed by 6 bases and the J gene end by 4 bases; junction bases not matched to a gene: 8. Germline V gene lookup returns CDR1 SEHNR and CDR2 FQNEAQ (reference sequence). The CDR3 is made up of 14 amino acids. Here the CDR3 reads CASRFPGGGETQYF. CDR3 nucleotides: TGTGCCAGCAGGTTCCCAGGGGGTGGAGAGACCCAGTACTTC.

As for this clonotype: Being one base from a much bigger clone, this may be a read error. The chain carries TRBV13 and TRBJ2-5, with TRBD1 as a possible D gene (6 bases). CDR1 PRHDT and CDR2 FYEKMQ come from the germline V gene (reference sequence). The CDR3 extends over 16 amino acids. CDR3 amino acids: CAGSLQGYVLQETQYF. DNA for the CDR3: TGTGCCGGCAGCTTACAGGGTTATGTTCTCCAAGAGACCCAGTACTTC.

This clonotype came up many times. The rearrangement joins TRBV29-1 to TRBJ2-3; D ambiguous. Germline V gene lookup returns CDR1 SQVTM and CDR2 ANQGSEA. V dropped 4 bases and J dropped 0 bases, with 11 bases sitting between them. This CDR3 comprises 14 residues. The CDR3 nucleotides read TGCAGCGTTGTAGGGCCTTGGAGCACAGATACGCAGTATTTT. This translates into CSVVGPWSTDTQYF.

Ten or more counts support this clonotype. The CDR3 nucleotides read TGTGCCAGCAGAAGTACCCAGGGGGGAAACACCATATATTTT. Its protein is CASRSTQGGNTIYF. This chain links TRBV6-5 with TRBJ1-3; perhaps TRBD1 as D (6 bases). Deletions cut 6 bases from V and 4 bases from J, with 13 bases between. Looked up from germline, CDR1 is MNHEY and CDR2 is SVGAGI. The CDR3 totals 14 residues.

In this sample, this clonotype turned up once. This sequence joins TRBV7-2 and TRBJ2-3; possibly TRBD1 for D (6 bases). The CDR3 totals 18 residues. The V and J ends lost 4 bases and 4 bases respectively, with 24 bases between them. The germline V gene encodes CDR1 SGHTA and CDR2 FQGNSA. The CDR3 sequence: CASSSYYRDTIMADTQYF. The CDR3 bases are TGTGCCAGCAGCTCCTACTACCGGGACACAATCATGGCAGATACGCAGTATTTT. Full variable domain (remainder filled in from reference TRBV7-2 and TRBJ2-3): GAGVSQSPSNKVTEKGKDVELRCDPISGHTALYWYRQSLGQGLEFLIYFQGNSAPDKSGLPSDRFSAERTGGSVSTLTIQRTQQEDSAVYLCASSSYYRDTIMADTQYFGPGTRLTVL.